This T cell receptor beta chain came from a study of blood T cell repertoires in COVID-19. Across the whole study: Italy, Spain and the United States were the sources of the convalescent and acute COVID-19 samples. From T cells, B-cell-depleted T cells, or PBMCs came the material, which was cDNA or gDNA.

This CDR3 is 14 amino acids long. Authors' data handling: By means of reference gene primer amplification, nucleated cell counts were estimated. Here immunoSEQ multiplex PCR was the method, and the copy in TCRdb shows in-frame clones only, minus some. The DNA was the basis for D and trimming; V, J and clone size are from that table. The sample records 140,000 to 150,000 clones, 84% being singletons. Sequenced material: peripheral blood. The receptor comes from a man aged 60 to 75 with active or convalescent COVID-19. V and J are TRBV21-1 and TRBJ1-5. TRBV21-1 is recorded as a pseudogene. The CDR3 spells CASSKAVGNQPQHF. In nucleotides, the CDR3 is TGTGCCAGCAGCAAAGCAGTAGGCAATCAGCCCCAGCATTTT.